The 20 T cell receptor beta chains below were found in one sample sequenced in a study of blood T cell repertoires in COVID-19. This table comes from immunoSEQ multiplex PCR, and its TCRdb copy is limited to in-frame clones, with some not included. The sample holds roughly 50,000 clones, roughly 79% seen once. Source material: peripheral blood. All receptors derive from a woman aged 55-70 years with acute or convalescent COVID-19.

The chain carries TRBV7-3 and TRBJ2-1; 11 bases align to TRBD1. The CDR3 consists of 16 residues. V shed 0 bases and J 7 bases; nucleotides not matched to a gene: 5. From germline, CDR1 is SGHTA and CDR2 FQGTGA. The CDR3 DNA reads TGTGCCAGCAGCTTAACCTCCGGGACAGGGGGGAATGAGCAGTTCTTC. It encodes CASSLTSGTGGNEQFF.

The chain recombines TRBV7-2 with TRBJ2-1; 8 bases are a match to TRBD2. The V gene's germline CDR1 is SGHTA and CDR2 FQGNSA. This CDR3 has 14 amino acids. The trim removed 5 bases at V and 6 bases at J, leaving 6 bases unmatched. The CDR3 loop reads CASSIGGATNEQFF. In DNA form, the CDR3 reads TGTGCCAGCAGCATCGGGGGGGCCACCAATGAGCAGTTCTTC.

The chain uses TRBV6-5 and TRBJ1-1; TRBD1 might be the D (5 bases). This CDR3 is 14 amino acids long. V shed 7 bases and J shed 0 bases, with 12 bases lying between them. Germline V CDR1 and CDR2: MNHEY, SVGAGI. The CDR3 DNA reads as TGTGCCAGCACCCTGGGGGGGGTGAACACTGAAGCTTTCTTT. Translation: CASTLGGVNTEAFF.

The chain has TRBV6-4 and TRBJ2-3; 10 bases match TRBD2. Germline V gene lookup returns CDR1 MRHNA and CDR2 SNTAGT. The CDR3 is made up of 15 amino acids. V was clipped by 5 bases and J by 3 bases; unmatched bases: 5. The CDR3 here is CASSRNSGGTDTQYF. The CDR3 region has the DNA TGTGCCAGCAGTCGGAATAGCGGGGGGACAGATACGCAGTATTTT.

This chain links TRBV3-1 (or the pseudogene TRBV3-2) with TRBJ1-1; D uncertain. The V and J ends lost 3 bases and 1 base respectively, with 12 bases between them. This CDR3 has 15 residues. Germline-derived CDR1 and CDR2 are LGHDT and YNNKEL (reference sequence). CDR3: CASSQIGRSNTEAFF. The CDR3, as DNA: TGTGCCAGCAGCCAGATAGGCAGGTCGAACACTGAAGCTTTCTTT.

This CDR3 reads CATSTASGRSNEQFF. The CDR3, as DNA: TGTGCCACCAGCACGGCTAGCGGGAGATCCAATGAGCAGTTCTTC. The J gene is TRBJ2-1, the V gene TRBV15, with 10 bases fitting TRBD2. The ends lost 4 bases at V and 6 bases at J; junction bases unmatched: 6. The CDR3 is made up of 15 amino acids. Per germline, CDR1 LNHNV and CDR2 YYDKDF (reference sequence). Complete variable domain (other parts from reference TRBV15 and TRBJ2-1): DAMVIQNPRYQVTQFGKPVTLSCSQTLNHNVMYWYQQKSSQAPKLLFHYYDKDFNNEADTPDNFQSRRPNTSFCFLDIRSPGLGDTAMYLCATSTASGRSNEQFFGPGTRLTVL.

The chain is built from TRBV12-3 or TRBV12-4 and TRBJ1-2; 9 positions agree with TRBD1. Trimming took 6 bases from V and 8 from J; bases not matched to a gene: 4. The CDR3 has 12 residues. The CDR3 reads CASSSGQGGYTF. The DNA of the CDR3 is TGTGCCAGCAGCTCGGGACAGGGAGGCTACACCTTC.

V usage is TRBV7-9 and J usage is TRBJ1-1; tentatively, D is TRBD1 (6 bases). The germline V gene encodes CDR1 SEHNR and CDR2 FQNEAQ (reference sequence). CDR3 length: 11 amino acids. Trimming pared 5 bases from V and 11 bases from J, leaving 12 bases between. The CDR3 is CASSSTGWAFF. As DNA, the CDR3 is TGTGCCAGCAGCAGTACAGGGTGGGCTTTCTTT.

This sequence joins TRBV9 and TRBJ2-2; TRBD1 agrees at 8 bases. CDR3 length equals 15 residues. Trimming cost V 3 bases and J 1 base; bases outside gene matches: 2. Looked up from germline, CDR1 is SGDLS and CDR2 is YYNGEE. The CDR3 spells CASSAGQGNTGELFF. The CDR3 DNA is TGTGCCAGCAGCGCCGGACAGGGGAACACCGGGGAGCTGTTTTTT.

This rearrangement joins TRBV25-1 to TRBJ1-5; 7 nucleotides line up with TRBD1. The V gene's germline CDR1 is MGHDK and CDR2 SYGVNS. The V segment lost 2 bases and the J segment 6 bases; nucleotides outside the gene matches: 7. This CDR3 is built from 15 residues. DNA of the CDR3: TGTGCCAGCAGTGAAGCAGGGGGGTCGGGTCAGCCCCAGCATTTT. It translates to CASSEAGGSGQPQHF.

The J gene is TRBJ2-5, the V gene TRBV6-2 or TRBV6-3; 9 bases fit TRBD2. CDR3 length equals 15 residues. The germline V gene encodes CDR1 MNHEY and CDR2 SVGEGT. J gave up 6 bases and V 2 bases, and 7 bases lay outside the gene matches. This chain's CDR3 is CASSYAAGGRKTQYF. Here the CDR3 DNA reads TGTGCCAGCAGTTACGCGGCGGGGGGGCGAAAGACCCAGTACTTC.

The CDR3 here is CASSLALGRQNIQYF. CDR3 nucleotide sequence: TGCGCCAGCAGCTTGGCCTTGGGGCGGCAAAACATTCAGTACTTC. The V gene is TRBV5-1, the J gene TRBJ2-4, with D tentatively TRBD1 (5 bases). CDR3 size: 15 residues. From germline, CDR1 is SGHRS and CDR2 YFSETQ. Trimming cost V 0 bases and J 5 bases, with 12 bases left between them.

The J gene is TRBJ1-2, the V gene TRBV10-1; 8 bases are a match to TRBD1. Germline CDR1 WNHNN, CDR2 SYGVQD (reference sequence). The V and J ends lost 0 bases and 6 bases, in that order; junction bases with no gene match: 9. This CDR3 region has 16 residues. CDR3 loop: CASSESQTGVPHGYTF. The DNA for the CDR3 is TGCGCCAGCAGTGAGTCCCAGACAGGGGTCCCGCATGGCTACACCTTC.

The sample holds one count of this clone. The CDR3 bases are TGTGCCAGCAGCCTGATCAGGGACACTGAAGCTTTCTTT. Residues: CASSLIRDTEAFF. The chain recombines TRBV11-2 with TRBJ1-1, with a weak D call TRBD1 (5 bases). Germline values: CDR1 SGHAT, CDR2 FQNNGV. This CDR3 is 13 amino acids long. V gave up 5 bases and J gave up 3 bases, with 10 bases separating them.

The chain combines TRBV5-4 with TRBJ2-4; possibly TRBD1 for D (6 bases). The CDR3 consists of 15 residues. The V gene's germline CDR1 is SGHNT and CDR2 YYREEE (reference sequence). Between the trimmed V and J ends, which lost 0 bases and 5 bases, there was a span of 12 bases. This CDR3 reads CASSLAGAGENIQYF. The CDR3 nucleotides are TGTGCCAGCAGCTTGGCAGGGGCCGGCGAAAACATTCAGTACTTC. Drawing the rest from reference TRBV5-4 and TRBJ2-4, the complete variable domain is ETGVTQSPTHLIKTRGQQVTLRCSSQSGHNTVSWYQQALGQGPQFIFQYYREEENGRGNFPPRFSGLQFPNYSSELNVNALELDDSALYLCASSLAGAGENIQYFGAGTRLSVL.

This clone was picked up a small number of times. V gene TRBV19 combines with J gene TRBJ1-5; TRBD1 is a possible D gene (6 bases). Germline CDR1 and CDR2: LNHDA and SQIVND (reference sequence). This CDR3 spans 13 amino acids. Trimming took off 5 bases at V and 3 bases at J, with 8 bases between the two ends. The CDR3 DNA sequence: TGTGCCAGTAGTTGGGGGCCCAATCAGCCCCAGCATTTT. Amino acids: CASSWGPNQPQHF.

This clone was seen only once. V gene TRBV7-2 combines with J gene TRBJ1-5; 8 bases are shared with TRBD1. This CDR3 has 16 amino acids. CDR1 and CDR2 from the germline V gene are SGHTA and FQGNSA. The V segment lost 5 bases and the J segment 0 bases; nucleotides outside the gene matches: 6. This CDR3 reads CASSMGQAYSNQPQHF. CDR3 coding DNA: TGTGCCAGCAGCATGGGACAGGCGTATAGCAATCAGCCCCAGCATTTT.

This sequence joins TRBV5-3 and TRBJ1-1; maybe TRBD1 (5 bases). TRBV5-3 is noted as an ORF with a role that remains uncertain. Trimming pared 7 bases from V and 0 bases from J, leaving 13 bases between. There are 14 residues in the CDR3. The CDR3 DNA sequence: TGTGCCAGAGGTAGGGGCCGGATGAACACTGAAGCTTTCTTT. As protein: CARGRGRMNTEAFF.

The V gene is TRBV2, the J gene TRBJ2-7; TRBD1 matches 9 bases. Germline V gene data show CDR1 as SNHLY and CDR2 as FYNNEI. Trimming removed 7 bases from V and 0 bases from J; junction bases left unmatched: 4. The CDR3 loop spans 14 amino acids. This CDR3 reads CASKTGGSSYEQYF. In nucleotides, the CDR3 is TGTGCCAGCAAGACAGGGGGGAGCTCCTACGAGCAGTACTTC. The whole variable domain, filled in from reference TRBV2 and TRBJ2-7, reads EPEVTQTPSHQVTQMGQEVILRCVPISNHLYFYWYRQILGQKVEFLVSFYNNEISEKSEIFDDQFSVERPDGSNFTLKIRSTKLEDSAMYFCASKTGGSSYEQYFGPGTRLTVT.

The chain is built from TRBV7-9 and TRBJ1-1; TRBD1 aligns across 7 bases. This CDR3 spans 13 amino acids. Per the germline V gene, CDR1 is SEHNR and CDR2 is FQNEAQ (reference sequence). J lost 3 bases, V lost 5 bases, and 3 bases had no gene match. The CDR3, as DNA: TGTGCCAGCAGCCGACAGGGCTACACTGAAGCTTTCTTT. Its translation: CASSRQGYTEAFF.